A selection of T cell receptor beta chains follows, all from one sample in a study of T cell responses to AZD1222 COVID-19 vaccine. Generated by immunoSEQ multiplex PCR, the TCRdb table keeps only in-frame clones and is missing some. This table has about 120,000 clones, about 86% appearing once. Sequencing used peripheral blood, obtained on day 0 of AZD1222 vaccination. Receptors were obtained from an adult in good health. The CDR3 runs from the conserved cysteine through the conserved F or W. D genes are given only for firm matches.

J	D	V	DNA	CDR3
TRBJ2-2	NA	TRBV7-9	TGTGCCAGCAGCTTAACAGCGAACACCGGGGAGCTGTTTTTT	CASSLTANTGELFF
TRBJ2-2	TRBD2	TRBV7-2	TGTGCCAGCAGCTTACGCTCGTCGGGGGGCACCGGGGAGCTGTTTTTT	CASSLRSSGGTGELFF
TRBJ2-7	NA	TRBV2	TGTGCCAGCAGTGAAGGGCTGGCAGATTACTACGAGCAGTACTTC	CASSEGLADYYEQYF
TRBJ2-1	NA	TRBV5-1	TGCGCCAGCAGCTTGGACACCTCAAACTACAATGAGCAGTTCTTC	CASSLDTSNYNEQFF
TRBJ2-2	TRBD2	TRBV5-6	TGTGCCAGCAGCCCTCCGGGACTAGCGGGAGCGAACACCGGGGAGCTGTTTTTT	CASSPPGLAGANTGELFF
TRBJ2-1	TRBD1	TRBV5-1	TGCGCCAGCAGCCCGGCGGACAGGGCTGGCTCCTACAATGAGCAGTTCTTC	CASSPADRAGSYNEQFF
TRBJ1-5	NA	TRBV7-2	TGTGCCAGCAGCTTAAGCCCGGGGAACAATCAGCCCCAGCATTTT	CASSLSPGNNQPQHF
TRBJ1-2	NA	TRBV4-3	TGCGCCAGCAGCCAAGTTGAGACAGCTCACTATGGCTACACCTTC	CASSQVETAHYGYTF
TRBJ2-4	NA	TRBV30	TGTGCCTGGAGTGCAGGACACGGGGTGGAAGCCAAAAACATTCAGTACTTC	CAWSAGHGVEAKNIQYF
TRBJ1-5	NA	TRBV7-2	TGTGCCAGCAGCCGACAGACCAATCAGCCCCAGCATTTT	CASSRQTNQPQHF
TRBJ2-6	NA	TRBV19	TGTGCCAGTAGTATATGGGACACCGTCCTGACTTTC	CASSIWDTVLTF
TRBJ2-7	TRBD2	TRBV2	TGTGCCAGCAGTACAGAAAGAGTAGCGGGAGGCTGGTACGAGCAGTACTTC	CASSTERVAGGWYEQYF
TRBJ1-1	NA	TRBV12-3/TRBV12-4	TGTGCCAGCAGTTTTGGAGGCAGTCGAGCTTTCTTT	CASSFGGSRAFF
TRBJ2-1	NA	TRBV11-3	TGTGCCAGCACGTACGACCCCCCCTACAATGAGCAGTTCTTC	CASTYDPPYNEQFF
TRBJ2-1	TRBD2	TRBV7-2	TGTGCCAGCAGCGTCTACGGGACTAGCGGGAGTGCGTACAATGAGCAGTTCTTC	CASSVYGTSGSAYNEQFF
TRBJ2-1	NA	TRBV29-1	TGCAGCGTTGAAGGCTCGAATGAGCAGTTCTTC	CSVEGSNEQFF
TRBJ2-1	TRBD1	TRBV28	TGTGCCAGCAGTTCGCCAGGGGGCTACAATGAGCAGTTCTTC	CASSSPGGYNEQFF
TRBJ2-7	NA	TRBV29-1	TGCAGCGTGGGGGCGACCGGGTCTCACGGGTTGCAGTACTTC	CSVGATGSHGLQYF
TRBJ1-2	NA	TRBV4-1	TGCGCCAGCAGCCAAGACCCCCCGACTACAGGGACCCTTAACTATGGCTACACCTTC	CASSQDPPTTGTLNYGYTF
TRBJ2-1	TRBD1	TRBV19	TGTGCCAGTAGAATCCGGGACAGGGGCCTCAATGAGCAGTTCTTC	CASRIRDRGLNEQFF
TRBJ2-2	NA	TRBV27	TGTGCCAGCAACAGTTACACCGGGGAGCTGTTTTTT	CASNSYTGELFF
TRBJ2-3	TRBD1	TRBV6-1	TGTGCCAGCAGTGACGACAGGGGGCCCTCAGCGCAGTATTTT	CASSDDRGPSAQYF
TRBJ1-1	TRBD1	TRBV5-1	TGCGCCAGCAGCTGGACAGGGGACACTGAAGCTTTCTTT	CASSWTGDTEAFF
TRBJ1-6	TRBD1	TRBV6-2/TRBV6-3	TGTGCCAGCAGTCCGGACAGGGAATCACCCCTCCACTTT	CASSPDRESPLHF